Following are 25 T cell receptor beta chains from one sample sequenced in a study of response to subunit inactivated influenza vaccine. TCRdb independently ran MiXCR on the RT-PCR reads; one entry per CDR3 protein. The table has 800,000 to 1,000,000 distinct CDR3 sequences, 20% to 25% seen once. The input for sequencing was PBMCs from blood, taken 4 to 6 days after vaccination. The receptors were gathered from a man over 45 who received an inactivated influenza vaccine.

This clonotype was detected only a few times. The chain links TRBV3-1 to TRBJ1-6; D possibly corresponds to TRBD1 (6 bases). Trimming removed 5 bases from V and 11 bases from J, with 13 bases in between. The V gene's germline CDR1 is LGHDT and CDR2 YNNKEL (reference sequence). The CDR3 covers 13 residues. As DNA, the CDR3 is TGTGCCAGCAGCTCTTGGACAGAACCACCCCTCCACTTT. This gives the protein CASSSWTEPPLHF.

The CDR3 is CAISTSYEQYF. Written as DNA, the CDR3 is TGTGCCATCAGTACCTCCTACGAGCAGTACTTC. This sequence joins TRBV10-3 and TRBJ2-7; D is unresolved. Germline V gene lookup returns CDR1 ENHRY and CDR2 SYGVKD. The CDR3 sequence is 11 residues long. Trimming took 5 bases from V and 0 from J, leaving 2 bases between them.

This chain uses TRBV20-1 with TRBJ2-1; D is perhaps TRBD2 (5 bases). The germline CDR1 and CDR2 sequences are DFQATT and SNEGSKA (reference sequence). This CDR3 spans 17 amino acids. The V and J ends lost 0 bases and 2 bases respectively, with 17 bases between them. The CDR3: CSARDRGSAGAYNEQFF. The CDR3 coding sequence is TGCAGTGCTAGAGATCGGGGATCCGCCGGAGCCTACAATGAGCAGTTCTTC.

This clonotype was seen a few times. This chain connects TRBV5-1 to TRBJ2-6; TRBD1 agrees at 7 bases. Germline CDR1 and CDR2: SGHRS and YFSETQ. With 0 bases clipped from V and 0 bases from J, the junction kept 6 bases outside the gene matches. The CDR3 spans 18 residues. The DNA of the CDR3 is TGCGCCAGCAGCTTGGGAGGGGACAGCTACTCTGGGGCCAACGTCCTGACTTTC. It encodes CASSLGGDSYSGANVLTF.

This clonotype appeared a few times. The chain joins TRBV7-9 to TRBJ2-7; D not resolved. Trimming left V 5 bases short and J 6 bases short, with 17 bases between. The CDR3 extends over 14 amino acids. Per germline, CDR1 SEHNR and CDR2 FQNEAQ (reference sequence). CDR3 nucleotide sequence: TGTGCCAGCAGCCCCGACCCGCCATTTCCCGAGCAGTACTTC. As protein: CASSPDPPFPEQYF.

The chain links TRBV24-1 to TRBJ2-1; D may be TRBD1 (6 bases). V lost 3 bases and J lost 10, with 12 bases in between. The CDR3 has 13 amino acids. The germline V gene encodes CDR1 KGHDR and CDR2 SFDVKD. The CDR3 nucleotides read TGTGCCACCAGTGATCCTACAGGGTACGAGCAGTTCTTC. Its protein is CATSDPTGYEQFF.

This clonotype was seen a handful of times. This chain connects TRBV6-1 to TRBJ1-1, with a tentative D call TRBD1 (5 bases). Trimming pared 7 bases from V and 4 bases from J, leaving 10 bases between. Germline V CDR1 and CDR2: MNHNS, SASEGT. The CDR3 contains 12 residues. The CDR3 loop is CASNNGGTEAFF. The CDR3 DNA is TGTGCCAGCAACAACGGGGGCACTGAAGCTTTCTTT.

In this sample, this clonotype turned up a few times. CDR3 sequence reads: CSVGHRENQPQHF. In DNA form, the CDR3 reads TGCAGCGTTGGCCACAGGGAAAATCAGCCCCAGCATTTT. The V and J genes are TRBV29-1 and TRBJ1-5; D is possibly TRBD1 (6 bases). V lost 4 bases, J lost 4 bases, and 11 bases lay in between. This CDR3 has 13 amino acids. The V gene's germline CDR1 is SQVTM and CDR2 ANQGSEA.

This clonotype turned up a few times. V is TRBV30 and J is TRBJ1-2, with 9 bases lining up with TRBD1. There are 19 residues in the CDR3. V lost 3 bases to trimming and J lost 2 bases; unmatched junction nucleotides: 19. The germline V gene has CDR1 GTSNPN and CDR2 SVGIG (reference sequence). CDR3 nucleotide sequence: TGTGCCTGGAGCCTAAAGGGACAGGGAATAAGCCCTTCCAACTATGGCTACACCTTC. This translates into CAWSLKGQGISPSNYGYTF.

This clonotype has a count of ten or more. The CDR3 loop reads CASSSRQGWRFF. For the CDR3, the DNA is TGTGCCAGCAGCTCAAGGCAGGGATGGCGGTTCTTC. The chain links TRBV5-6 to TRBJ2-1, with D tentatively TRBD1 (5 bases). This CDR3 spans 12 amino acids. Germline CDR1 is SGHDT and CDR2 is YYEEEE. The V end was cut by 3 bases, the J end by 15 bases, with 16 bases between.

This clonotype occurred many times. This rearrangement joins TRBV10-3 to TRBJ2-5; a possible D gene is TRBD1 (6 bases). CDR1 is ENHRY, CDR2 SYGVKD, per germline. The V and J ends lost 6 bases and 5 bases respectively, with 10 bases between them. The length of the CDR3 is 12 residues. The CDR3 sequence is CAIRGQGETQYF. The CDR3 coding sequence is TGTGCCATCAGGGGACAAGGCGAGACCCAGTACTTC.

The V call is TRBV5-1, the J call TRBJ2-3, with 10 bases identical to TRBD2. Germline-derived CDR1 and CDR2 are SGHRS and YFSETQ. The CDR3 totals 15 residues. Trimming removed 4 bases from V and 5 bases from J; junction bases left unmatched: 7. The CDR3 region has the DNA TGCGCCAGCAGCGTCCTAGCGGGGGATAGAGATACGCAGTATTTT. It translates to CASSVLAGDRDTQYF.

The chain links TRBV6-5 to TRBJ1-2, with 8 bases aligning to TRBD1. Germline assignment: CDR1 MNHEY and CDR2 SVGAGI. The CDR3 loop spans 15 amino acids. Trimming removed 0 bases from V and 2 bases from J; junction bases left unmatched: 2. The CDR3 sequence is CASSYSAGGNYGYTF. In DNA form, the CDR3 reads TGTGCCAGCAGTTACTCGGCAGGGGGCAACTATGGCTACACCTTC.

This clonotype turned up a few times. The rearrangement uses TRBV29-1 and TRBJ1-1; tentatively, D is TRBD1 (5 bases). V lost 6 bases to trimming and J lost 1 base, with 9 bases between them. CDR1 SQVTM and CDR2 ANQGSEA come from the germline V gene. The CDR3 runs 12 residues. CDR3 sequence reads: CSVMRGNTEAFF. CDR3 DNA sequence: TGCAGCGTCATGAGGGGGAACACTGAAGCTTTCTTT.

The chain couples TRBV5-1 to TRBJ2-7; unclear D gene. Germline V gives CDR1 SGHRS, CDR2 YFSETQ. The V end lost 4 bases, the J end lost 7 bases, and 18 bases lay between the germline ends. This CDR3 contains 14 residues. The CDR3 spells CASSETDAGREQYF. The CDR3 DNA is TGCGCCAGCAGCGAGACCGACGCCGGACGTGAGCAGTACTTC.

This clonotype has just a few counts. The chain uses TRBV29-1 and TRBJ2-7; 7 bases fit TRBD1. This CDR3 is built from 12 residues. J lost 7 bases, V lost 6 bases, and 9 bases had no gene match. Germline V lookup: CDR1 SQVTM, CDR2 ANQGSEA. The CDR3 loop is CSVGTAFWEQYF. CDR3 DNA sequence: TGCAGCGTGGGGACAGCCTTTTGGGAGCAGTACTTC.

This clonotype has only a few counts. This chain joins TRBV12-3 or TRBV12-4 and TRBJ2-6; D is ambiguous. Trimming cost V 5 bases and J 6 bases, with 2 bases left between them. This CDR3 contains 11 residues. CDR3 in DNA: TGTGCCAGCAGTGAGGCCAACGTCCTGACTTTC. This sequence encodes CASSEANVLTF.

In its sample, this clonotype was seen a few times. This chain uses TRBV20-1 with TRBJ2-1, with 13 positions matching TRBD2. Trimming removed 5 bases from V and 3 bases from J; junction bases left unmatched: 13. This CDR3 comprises 18 residues. Per germline, CDR1 DFQATT and CDR2 SNEGSKA (reference sequence). This CDR3 reads CSALRLAGGGRGYNEQFF. The CDR3 DNA is TGCAGTGCTCTACGACTAGCGGGAGGCGGTCGGGGCTACAATGAGCAGTTCTTC.

V and J are TRBV5-1 and TRBJ2-7; 7 nucleotides agree with TRBD1. Per the germline V gene, CDR1 is SGHRS and CDR2 is YFSETQ. The CDR3 loop spans 15 amino acids. Trimming removed 2 bases from V and 5 bases from J; junction bases left unmatched: 10. The CDR3: CASSFTAGGVDEQYF. The CDR3 DNA is TGCGCCAGCAGCTTTACGGCAGGGGGTGTGGACGAGCAGTACTTC.

This chain links TRBV12-3 or TRBV12-4 with TRBJ1-1; tentatively, D is TRBD1 (5 bases). The CDR3 extends over 14 amino acids. V gave up 6 bases and J gave up 7 bases, with 18 bases separating them. CDR3 coding DNA: TGTGCCAGCAGGACCCGTGCAGGGTCGGGTGAAGCTTTCTTT. It specifies CASRTRAGSGEAFF.

This clonotype was observed at least ten times. The gene calls are TRBV6-2 or TRBV6-3 and TRBJ2-3, with a weak D call TRBD2 (6 bases). There are 15 residues in the CDR3. Trimming pared 2 bases from V and 1 base from J, leaving 10 bases between. The germline gives CDR1 MNHEY, CDR2 SVGEGT. The CDR3 DNA sequence: TGTGCCAGCAGTTACGGAGGGACTCGCACAGATACGCAGTATTTT. This codes for CASSYGGTRTDTQYF.

This chain connects TRBV20-1 to TRBJ2-7; 9 nucleotides match TRBD1. The CDR3 is 11 residues long. Trimming took 7 bases from V and 2 from J; bases not matched to a gene: 0. Germline CDR1 DFQATT, CDR2 SNEGSKA (reference sequence). CDR3 nucleotides: TGCAGTGGGGACAGGGCCTACGAGCAGTACTTC. It specifies CSGDRAYEQYF.

This clonotype was counted between two and nine times. CDR3 sequence reads: CSAREGGATSYEQYF. DNA for the CDR3: TGCAGTGCTAGAGAAGGCGGGGCTACCTCCTACGAGCAGTACTTC. The chain carries TRBV20-1 and TRBJ2-7, with D tentatively TRBD2 (6 bases). Per the germline V gene, CDR1 is DFQATT and CDR2 is SNEGSKA (reference sequence). V was shortened by 0 bases and J by 0 bases, with 12 bases between the two germline ends. The CDR3 covers 15 residues.

The chain recombines TRBV6-5 with TRBJ2-2; D is undetermined. Looked up from germline, CDR1 is MNHEY and CDR2 is SVGAGI. CDR3 size: 11 residues. Trimming removed 6 bases from V and 8 bases from J, with 7 bases in between. CDR3 in amino acids: CASSDGGELFF. The CDR3 DNA reads TGTGCCAGCAGCGACGGGGGGGAGCTGTTTTTT.

This clonotype has a handful of counts. The chain employs TRBV6-2 or TRBV6-3 and TRBJ2-3; 13 positions match TRBD2. Per the germline V gene, CDR1 is MNHEY and CDR2 is SVGEGT. V lost 7 bases to trimming and J lost 6 bases; unmatched junction nucleotides: 22. This CDR3 contains 20 residues. The CDR3 DNA sequence: TGTGCCAGCACCTCTTGGCCCGGACTAGCGGGAGATCCCCCCCCGGATACGCAGTATTTT. Translating it yields CASTSWPGLAGDPPPDTQYF.